These T cell receptor beta chains were read from a single sample in a study of blood T cell repertoires in COVID-19. Repertoires were generated with immunoSEQ multiplex PCR, while TCRdb's copy carries only in-frame clones and drops some. The data hold tens of thousands of clones, with approximately 87% observed a single time. Source material: peripheral blood. Receptors originate from a human donor in a cohort sampled during active COVID-19. The CDR3 runs from the conserved cysteine through the conserved F or W. The D gene is left open where the match is weak. Clone size, where shown, is once, few, many, or a class for clones that have expanded.

J	D	V	size	CDR3	DNA
TRBJ1-6	.	TRBV27	.	CASSPLSGINSPLHF	TGTGCCAGCAGTCCCTTATCAGGAATTAATTCACCCCTCCACTTT
TRBJ1-3	.	TRBV30	.	CAWSSGVNTIYF	TGTGCCTGGAGTTCAGGGGTGAACACCATATATTTT
TRBJ1-2	.	TRBV24-1	.	CATSDTPPIDRIYGYTF	TGTGCCACCAGTGACACCCCTCCAATTGACAGGATCTATGGCTACACCTTC
TRBJ1-2	.	TRBV27	.	CASSLTRTLSYGYTF	TGTGCCAGCAGTTTAACCCGGACACTCAGCTATGGCTACACCTTC
TRBJ1-5	.	TRBV7-2	.	CASTLTGGGQPQHF	TGTGCCAGCACCCTGACGGGGGGTGGTCAGCCCCAGCATTTT
TRBJ2-7	TRBD2	TRBV5-6	.	CASSRTSGRVGEQYF	TGTGCCAGCAGCCGCACTAGCGGGAGGGTGGGCGAGCAGTACTTC
TRBJ2-3	TRBD2	TRBV29-1	once	CSVSSSGEADTQYF	TGCAGCGTTTCGTCTAGCGGGGAGGCAGATACGCAGTATTTT
TRBJ1-3	.	TRBV2	.	CASSEIQGRWSGNTIYF	TGTGCCAGCAGTGAGATACAGGGAAGATGGTCTGGAAACACCATATATTTT
TRBJ1-5	TRBD1	TRBV6-6	.	CASTADGTGGQPQHF	TGTGCCAGCACCGCTGACGGGACAGGGGGTCAGCCCCAGCATTTT
TRBJ1-5	.	TRBV28	few	CASSLEGPQPQHF	TGTGCCAGCAGTTTGGAGGGGCCGCAGCCCCAGCATTTT
TRBJ2-1	.	TRBV19	.	CASSTTQEQFF	TGTGCCAGTAGTACGACACAGGAGCAGTTCTTC
TRBJ2-5	TRBD2	TRBV6-5	.	CASSGSGETQYF	TGTGCCAGTAGCGGGAGCGGAGAGACCCAGTACTTC
TRBJ2-1	.	TRBV3-1/TRBV3-2	.	CASSPSASYNEQFF	TGTGCCAGCAGCCCCAGCGCCTCCTACAATGAGCAGTTCTTC
TRBJ2-1	.	TRBV7-6	.	CASSLGGPYNEQFF	TGTGCCAGCAGCTTAGGAGGGCCCTACAATGAGCAGTTCTTC
TRBJ2-3	.	TRBV27	.	CASRGDAPFSHTDTQYF	TGTGCCAGCAGGGGAGACGCGCCCTTTTCCCACACAGATACGCAGTATTTT
TRBJ2-7	TRBD1	TRBV5-4	few	CASSLKGQGYEQYF	TGTGCCAGCAGCTTGAAGGGACAGGGCTACGAGCAGTACTTC
TRBJ2-7	TRBD1	TRBV9	.	CASSVGQGAYEQYF	TGTGCCAGCAGCGTAGGACAGGGGGCTTACGAGCAGTACTTC
TRBJ1-3	.	TRBV11-2	.	CASTFSRLPGNTIYF	TGTGCCAGCACCTTTAGCCGACTCCCGGGAAACACCATATATTTT
TRBJ2-7	TRBD1	TRBV2	once	CASISRQGENYEQYF	TGTGCCAGCATTTCAAGACAGGGGGAAAACTACGAGCAGTACTTC
TRBJ1-6	TRBD1	TRBV27	.	CASSAGQGVRSPLHF	TGTGCCAGCAGTGCCGGACAGGGGGTCCGTTCACCCCTCCACTTT
TRBJ1-2	TRBD1	TRBV9	few	CASSSRQGIYGYTF	TGTGCCAGCAGCTCTCGACAGGGAATCTATGGCTACACCTTC
TRBJ2-1	TRBD2	TRBV7-6	once	CASSHPQREVGGYEQFF	TGTGCCAGCAGCCACCCGCAGCGGGAGGTGGGAGGCTATGAGCAGTTCTTC
TRBJ1-2	.	TRBV3-1/TRBV3-2	.	CASSQATQVDLNYGYTF	TGTGCCAGCAGCCAAGCTACACAGGTGGACCTTAACTATGGCTACACCTTC
TRBJ1-2	TRBD1	TRBV12-3/TRBV12-4	.	CASRTDRGIPYTF	TGTGCCAGCAGGACCGACAGGGGGATCCCCTACACCTTC
TRBJ1-2	.	TRBV7-9	.	CASNKGHGYTF	TGTGCCAGCAACAAGGGACACGGCTACACCTTC
TRBJ2-1	TRBD2	TRBV9	.	CASSVGPSGSSNEQFF	TGTGCCAGCAGCGTAGGTCCCAGCGGGAGCTCCAATGAGCAGTTCTTC
TRBJ2-7	TRBD2	TRBV5-4	.	CASSLGGRDYEQYF	TGTGCCAGCAGCTTGGGCGGGAGGGACTACGAGCAGTACTTC
TRBJ2-2	TRBD2	TRBV6-6	.	CASSPQMKSGSNTGELFF	TGTGCCAGCAGTCCCCAAATGAAAAGCGGGAGTAATACCGGGGAGCTGTTTTTT
TRBJ1-1	TRBD1	TRBV28	once	CASKRGPGTEAFF	TGTGCCAGCAAAAGGGGGCCGGGCACTGAAGCTTTCTTT
TRBJ2-1	.	TRBV27	once	CASSLDGSVYNEQFF	TGTGCCAGCAGTTTAGACGGGAGCGTCTACAATGAGCAGTTCTTC
TRBJ1-4	.	TRBV27	.	CASSLRGWGEKLFF	TGTGCCAGCAGTCTCAGGGGATGGGGTGAAAAACTGTTTTTT
TRBJ2-3	.	TRBV5-1	.	CASSLVRDSTDTQYF	TGCGCCAGCAGCTTGGTGCGGGACAGCACAGATACGCAGTATTTT
TRBJ2-7	.	TRBV4-3	.	CASSQSRGSYEQYF	TGCGCCAGCAGCCAATCCCGCGGATCCTACGAGCAGTACTTC
TRBJ1-1	.	TRBV6-2/TRBV6-3	.	CASSYPGLNTEAFF	TGTGCCAGCAGTTACCCAGGGTTGAACACTGAAGCTTTCTTT
TRBJ1-4	.	TRBV28	.	CASSLLGQGNEKLFF	TGTGCCAGCAGTTTACTGGGTCAGGGGAATGAAAAACTGTTTTTT
TRBJ1-1	TRBD1	TRBV5-4	.	CASSSPRKGAETEAFF	TGTGCCAGCAGCTCCCCCCGGAAGGGGGCCGAAACTGAAGCTTTCTTT
TRBJ2-2	.	TRBV28	.	CASSQAKTGELFF	TGTGCCAGCAGTCAGGCCAAAACCGGGGAGCTGTTTTTT
TRBJ1-4	TRBD1	TRBV7-9	.	CASSLTSGTVIF	TGTGCCAGCAGCTTGACATCCGGGACAGTAATTTTT
TRBJ2-7	.	TRBV3-1/TRBV3-2	medium-sized	CASSQSPRGMIAYEQYF	TGTGCCAGCAGCCAATCACCTAGAGGGATGATCGCCTACGAGCAGTACTTC
TRBJ2-7	.	TRBV7-6	.	CASSGGGGSYEQYF	TGTGCCAGCAGCGGAGGGGGGGGGTCCTACGAGCAGTACTTC
TRBJ2-1	TRBD2	TRBV19	few	CASSILSGGYNEQFF	TGTGCCAGTAGTATCCTTAGCGGGGGGTACAATGAGCAGTTCTTC
TRBJ1-4	.	TRBV20-1	once	CPRNEKLFF	TGCCCTAGGAATGAAAAACTGTTTTTT